This T cell receptor (beta chain) was found in a study of beta chain features in type 1 diabetes. Study-level points and caveats: Fewer junction insertions and more nucleotide deletions appeared in type 1 diabetes patients. Because the template was cDNA, high-expressing cells might be over-represented. Comparison showed that naive, central memory and Treg TCRB repertoires appeared more similar among patients than among healthy donors.

Trimming took off 0 bases at V and 0 bases at J, with 10 bases between the two ends. Germline values: CDR1 SGHNT, CDR2 YYREEE (reference sequence). The CDR3 is made up of 16 amino acids. Worth noting for this clone: Its matching antigen is unknown.

Every isolated RNA sample was fully reverse transcribed, so sequencing captured expressed TCRB transcripts. Sequencing was performed with immunoSEQ multiplex PCR; in TCRdb, only in-frame clones are kept and a portion is missing. This repertoire shows around 500,000 clones, roughly 30% found once; its top ten account for roughly 0.06%. The sample comprised naive CD4+ T cells from blood. V gene TRBV5-4 combines with J gene TRBJ2-1; possible D gene TRBD1, 6 bases. This TCR was recovered from a man younger than 30 in good health. CDR3 protein: CASSLGRDISYNEQFF. The DNA of the CDR3 is TGTGCCAGCAGCTTGGGTCGGGACATCTCCTACAATGAGCAGTTCTTC.